The clone carrying this T cell receptor (beta chain) was counted once. What it recognizes is unknown. CDR1 and CDR2 (germline): SGHVS, FQNEAQ. CDR3 length: 15 amino acids. V was pared by 6 bases and J by 2 bases, with 9 bases of the junction left unmatched. This sample was taken from a study of siplizumab effects on memory and regulatory T cells. Study findings and constraints: A mean of approximately 70% of mappable alloreactive CD4+ clones were Treg-derived with siplizumab, compared with about 30% in controls.

It was 10^5 or so TCR templates that were assayed per sample. Data came from immunoSEQ multiplex PCR; TCRdb stores just in-frame clones and leaves some out. The sample lists about 100,000 clones, 90% to 95% seen once, with around 0.7% in the top ten. The J gene is TRBJ2-7, the V gene TRBV7-8; TRBD2 matches 8 bases. Material for sequencing was Tregs sorted from blood. The TCR originated in a human donor in good health. CDR3 amino acids: CASRAGGRLTYEQYF. CDR3 bases: TGTGCCAGCAGAGCTGGCGGGAGGCTAACCTACGAGCAGTACTTC.